This is a list of T cell receptor beta chains from one sample in a study of neurological immune-mediated disorders. Each CDR3 protein gets one entry after TCRdb re-called the 5' RACE reads with MiXCR. This table has about 54,000 distinct CDR3 sequences, 4% appearing once. The specimen was CD4+ T cells from blood. All receptors derive from a woman in her thirties or forties with multiple sclerosis. Both conserved end residues are part of each CDR3. D genes are given only for firm matches. Part of the rows lack a size; the others show once, few, many or a class for expanded clones.

j_call | d_call | clone_size | v_call | cdr3_nt | cdr3_aa
TRBJ2-7 | TRBD2 | NA | TRBV5-1 | TGCGCCAGCAGCAGGACTAGCGGGGCCTACGAGCAGTACTTC | CASSRTSGAYEQYF
TRBJ2-6 | NA | many | TRBV5-6 | TGTGCCAGCAGCTTAGGATTCAGGGGTCTGAGGGCCAACGTCCTGACTTTC | CASSLGFRGLRANVLTF
TRBJ1-1 | NA | many | TRBV18 | TGTGCCAGCTCACCGACACCCTCGGGGACTGAAGCTTTCTTT | CASSPTPSGTEAFF
TRBJ2-6 | TRBD2 | NA | TRBV24-1 | TGTGCCACCAGTGAGCCGGGGGGGCCCGGGGCCAACGTCCTGACTTTC | CATSEPGGPGANVLTF
TRBJ2-3 | TRBD2 | many | TRBV9 | TGTGCCAGCTGTTCGACTAGCCGGGGCACAGATACGCAGTATTTT | CASCSTSRGTDTQYF
TRBJ2-3 | NA | many | TRBV11-1 | TGTGCCAGCAGCGTGGGACCCGAGGTGGATACGCAGTATTTT | CASSVGPEVDTQYF
TRBJ2-7 | NA | NA | TRBV6-5 | TGTGCCAGCAGTTTCGTCGGGGTGCCCGGCGAGCAGTACTTC | CASSFVGVPGEQYF
TRBJ2-1 | TRBD1 | many | TRBV6-2/TRBV6-3 | TGTGCCAGCAGTCGCGGGACAGGGGGCTACTACAATGAGCAGTTCTTC | CASSRGTGGYYNEQFF
TRBJ1-1 | NA | many | TRBV5-1 | TGCGCCAGCAGCTTGGATAGGAACTCTGAAGCTTTCTTT | CASSLDRNSEAFF
TRBJ2-3 | NA | many | TRBV20-1 | TGCAGTGCTAGTGACTCCAGCACAGATACGCAGTATTTT | CSASDSSTDTQYF
TRBJ2-1 | NA | many | TRBV6-5 | TGTGCCAGCAGCCCAGGGCGGGGGCAGTTCTTC | CASSPGRGQFF
TRBJ2-1 | TRBD2 | many | TRBV5-1 | TGCGCCAGCAGCTTGACAGCGGGGGCACAAGAGCAGTTCTTC | CASSLTAGAQEQFF
TRBJ1-1 | NA | many | TRBV29-1 | TGCAGCGCCGCGGAGGGCTGGGGCACTGAAGCTTTCTTT | CSAAEGWGTEAFF
TRBJ2-5 | TRBD1 | many | TRBV14 | TGTGCCAGTTCCCGGGACAGGGTTTTCGAGACCCAGTACTTC | CASSRDRVFETQYF
TRBJ2-5 | NA | many | TRBV20-1 | TGCAGTGCTGTCGGGGCTAGCTGGGAGACCCAGTACTTC | CSAVGASWETQYF
TRBJ1-1 | NA | many | TRBV5-1 | TGCGCCAGCAGCTTGGGGACCGCTTCCACTGAAGCTTTCTTT | CASSLGTASTEAFF
TRBJ1-1 | NA | many | TRBV5-1 | TGCGCCAGCAGCTTGTCAGGCCGGGTGAACACTGAAGCTTTCTTT | CASSLSGRVNTEAFF
TRBJ2-5 | NA | NA | TRBV6-1 | TGTGCCAGCAGCCTAACAGGGATGGACGGCCAAGAGACCCAGTACTTC | CASSLTGMDGQETQYF
TRBJ2-7 | TRBD2 | many | TRBV20-1 | TGCAGTGCCCCGAGCCCCCAGCGGGGGGGCGGGGGCGAGCAGTACTTC | CSAPSPQRGGGGEQYF
TRBJ1-4 | TRBD1 | many | TRBV7-8 | TGTGCCAGCAGCAGGGACAGGGATGAAAAACTGTTTTTT | CASSRDRDEKLFF
TRBJ2-4 | NA | many | TRBV4-1 | TGCGCCAGCAGCCAAGAATCCCGTAGCAAGTCGGGGAACATTCAGTACTTC | CASSQESRSKSGNIQYF
TRBJ2-3 | NA | many | TRBV20-1 | TGCAGTGCTCCCAATCTTTATACGCAGTATTTT | CSAPNLYTQYF
TRBJ2-2 | TRBD2 | many | TRBV24-1 | TGTGCCACCAGTGACCCGGGACTACCCACCGGGGAGCTGTTTTTT | CATSDPGLPTGELFF
TRBJ2-7 | NA | many | TRBV9 | TGTGCCAGCAGCGTAGGCGGACAAGGGCACTACGAGCAGTACTTC | CASSVGGQGHYEQYF
TRBJ2-7 | NA | NA | TRBV11-2 | TGTGCCAGCAGCTTGAGGATTAGCGGAGCCCGTTCCATCGAGCAGTACTTC | CASSLRISGARSIEQYF
TRBJ1-5 | NA | few | TRBV18 | TGTGCCAGCTCGCCCTCAGGGATTTTAGGGCAGCCCCAGCATTTT | CASSPSGILGQPQHF
TRBJ1-2 | NA | many | TRBV29-1 | TGCAGTACCTGGGGAAACTATGGCTACACCTTC | CSTWGNYGYTF
TRBJ2-3 | NA | many | TRBV10-3 | TGTGCCATCACCGGACGGGTTACAGATACGCAGTATTTT | CAITGRVTDTQYF
TRBJ2-7 | TRBD1 | many | TRBV3-1 | TGTGCCAGCAGCCAATTCCAGGGGGCATACGAGCAGTACTTC | CASSQFQGAYEQYF
TRBJ1-4 | TRBD1 | many | TRBV10-2 | TGCGCCAGCAGGATGGGGACAGCGGGGGAAAAACTGTTTTTT | CASRMGTAGEKLFF
TRBJ2-1 | TRBD1 | NA | TRBV20-1 | TGCAGTGCTAGGGGTCGGACAGGGGGCTCGAATGAGCAGTTCTTC | CSARGRTGGSNEQFF
TRBJ1-2 | NA | many | TRBV6-5 | TGTGCCAGCAGCCCCCGACAGGTGCATGGCTACACCTTC | CASSPRQVHGYTF
TRBJ2-7 | TRBD1 | many | TRBV10-3 | TGTGCCATCAGTGAGATCGGGACAGGGGGGGAGCAGTACTTC | CAISEIGTGGEQYF
TRBJ2-3 | NA | many | TRBV10-3 | TGTGCCATCAGTGAGCGACCAACTAATAGTGCGCAGTATTTT | CAISERPTNSAQYF
TRBJ1-1 | NA | few | TRBV12-3/TRBV12-4 | TGTGCCAGCAGTATTGACACTGAAGCTTTCTTT | CASSIDTEAFF
TRBJ1-6 | NA | many | TRBV30 | TGTGCCTGGAGTGTAATTGGAGGGGATTCACCCCTCCACTTT | CAWSVIGGDSPLHF
TRBJ2-5 | NA | many | TRBV20-1 | TGCAGTGCTAGAGATGCCAGGGGGGGGGAGACCCAGTACTTC | CSARDARGGETQYF
TRBJ1-4 | NA | many | TRBV5-1 | TGCGCCAGCAGCCTCGACACTGCAACTAATGAAAAACTGTTTTTT | CASSLDTATNEKLFF
TRBJ2-7 | NA | many | TRBV5-1 | TGCGCCAGCAGCTTGTTTACTAGGGGTGGCTACGAGCAGTACTTC | CASSLFTRGGYEQYF
TRBJ1-2 | NA | many | TRBV9 | TGTGCCAGCAGCGCCCAAGTGGGGTCCGGGGATGGCTACACCTTC | CASSAQVGSGDGYTF
TRBJ2-1 | NA | many | TRBV27 | TGTGCCAGCAGGAGACAGCAGACTTACAATGAGCAGTTCTTC | CASRRQQTYNEQFF
TRBJ2-1 | NA | many | TRBV10-3 | TGTGCCATCAGTGGAGTCAGTAGGGATGAGCAGTTCTTC | CAISGVSRDEQFF
TRBJ2-7 | NA | many | TRBV5-1 | TGCGCCAGCAACGGCGGAGGGGGCACCTACGAGCAGTACTTC | CASNGGGGTYEQYF
TRBJ2-7 | NA | many | TRBV9 | TGTGCCAGCAGCGTAATTACAGCCTCCTACGAGCAGTACTTC | CASSVITASYEQYF
TRBJ2-3 | TRBD2 | many | TRBV20-1 | TGCAGTGCTAGAGACGTGGTAGCGGGGGAGACGCAGTATTTT | CSARDVVAGETQYF
TRBJ2-2 | NA | many | TRBV7-2 | TGTGCCAGCAGCTTAAATTTGGACGGGGAGCTGTTTTTT | CASSLNLDGELFF
TRBJ2-1 | TRBD2 | many | TRBV29-1 | TGCAGCGTCGTGGGACTAGCGGGGGTTAACAATGAGCAGTTCTTC | CSVVGLAGVNNEQFF
TRBJ2-3 | TRBD1 | many | TRBV5-1 | TGCGCCAGCAGCTTGAGACAGGGAGCAGATACGCAGTATTTT | CASSLRQGADTQYF
TRBJ2-3 | NA | many | TRBV27 | TGTGCCAGCAGTTTTAGGGGGGAGATCACAGATACGCAGTATTTT | CASSFRGEITDTQYF
TRBJ1-1 | NA | few | TRBV19 | TGTGCCAGTACCATCCCGGGGACGGGCTCCAACACTGAAGCTTTCTTT | CASTIPGTGSNTEAFF
TRBJ1-1 | NA | many | TRBV7-9 | TGTGCCAGCAGCTTAACAGCGAACACTGAAGCTTTCTTT | CASSLTANTEAFF
TRBJ2-3 | TRBD2 | medium-sized | TRBV20-1 | TGCAGTGCCACCGGACTAGCTGGCACAGATACGCAGTATTTT | CSATGLAGTDTQYF
TRBJ1-5 | NA | medium-sized | TRBV29-1 | TGCAGCGTTGGGGAGGGAGGGAATCAGCCCCAGCATTTT | CSVGEGGNQPQHF
TRBJ2-3 | NA | many | TRBV20-1 | TGCAGTGCTAGATCGGGCAGGGCAGATACGCAGTATTTT | CSARSGRADTQYF
TRBJ2-2 | TRBD1 | many | TRBV7-8 | TGTGCCAGTCGTGGGACAGGCGTGAACACCGGGGAGCTGTTTTTT | CASRGTGVNTGELFF
TRBJ2-3 | TRBD2 | many | TRBV6-5 | TGTGCCAGCAGTCACTCCGGGAGGCGGGGGGATACGCAGTATTTT | CASSHSGRRGDTQYF
TRBJ2-7 | NA | many | TRBV20-1 | TGCAGTGCGGGTAGTCCCTACGAGCAGTACTTC | CSAGSPYEQYF
TRBJ1-6 | NA | many | TRBV2 | TGTGCCAGCGGTAGCGGCGGGAATTCACCCCTCCACTTT | CASGSGGNSPLHF
TRBJ1-1 | NA | many | TRBV20-1 | TGCAGTGCTAGGGGGTGGCGAGGGAACACTGAAGCTTTCTTT | CSARGWRGNTEAFF